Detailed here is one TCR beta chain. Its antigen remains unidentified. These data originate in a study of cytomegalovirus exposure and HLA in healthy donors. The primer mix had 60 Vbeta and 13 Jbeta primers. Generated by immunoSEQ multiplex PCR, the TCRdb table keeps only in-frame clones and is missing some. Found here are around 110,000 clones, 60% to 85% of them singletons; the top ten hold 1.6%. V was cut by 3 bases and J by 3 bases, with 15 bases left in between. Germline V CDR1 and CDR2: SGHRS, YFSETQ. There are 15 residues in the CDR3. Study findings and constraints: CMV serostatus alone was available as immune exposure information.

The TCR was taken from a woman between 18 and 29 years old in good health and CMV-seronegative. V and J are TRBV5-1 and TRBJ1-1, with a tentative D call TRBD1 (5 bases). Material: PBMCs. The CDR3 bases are TGCGCCAGCAGCTCCGGAGCGGGAGGGGACACTGAAGCTTTCTTT. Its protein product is CASSSGAGGDTEAFF.